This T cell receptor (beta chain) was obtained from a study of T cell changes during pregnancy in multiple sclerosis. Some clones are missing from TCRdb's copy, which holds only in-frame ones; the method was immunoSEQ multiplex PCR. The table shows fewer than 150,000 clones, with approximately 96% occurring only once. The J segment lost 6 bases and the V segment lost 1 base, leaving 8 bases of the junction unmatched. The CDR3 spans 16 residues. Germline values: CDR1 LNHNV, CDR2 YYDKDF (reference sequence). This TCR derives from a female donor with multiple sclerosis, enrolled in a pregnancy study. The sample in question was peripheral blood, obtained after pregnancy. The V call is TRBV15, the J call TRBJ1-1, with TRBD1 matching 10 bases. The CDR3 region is CATSRATGTGVAEAFF. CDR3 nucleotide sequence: TGTGCCACCAGCAGAGCCACCGGGACAGGGGTCGCTGAAGCTTTCTTT.